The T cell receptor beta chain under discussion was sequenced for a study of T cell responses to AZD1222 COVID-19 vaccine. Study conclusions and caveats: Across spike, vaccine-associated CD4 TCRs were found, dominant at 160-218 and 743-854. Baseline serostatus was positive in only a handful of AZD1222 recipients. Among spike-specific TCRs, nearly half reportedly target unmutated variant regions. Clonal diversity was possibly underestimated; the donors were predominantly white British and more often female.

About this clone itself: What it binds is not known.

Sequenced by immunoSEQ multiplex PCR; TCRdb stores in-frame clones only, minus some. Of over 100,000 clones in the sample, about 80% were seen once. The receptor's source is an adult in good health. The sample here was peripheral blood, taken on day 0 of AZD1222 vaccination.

CDR3 sequence (DNA): TGTGCCAGCAATACAGAGCGGGAGGGCACTTTTGCAAGGGGGTTCTTC. Its protein is CASNTEREGTFARGFF. The rearrangement links TRBV28 to TRBJ2-1, with 10 bases matching TRBD2. Trimming at V came to 7 bases and at J to 15 bases, leaving 21 bases not matched to a gene. Germline-derived CDR1 and CDR2 are MDHEN and SYDVKM. The CDR3 consists of 16 residues.